The T cell receptor beta chain described here comes from a study of T-cell reconstitution after alpha-beta-depleted transplantation in children. For TCRbeta, the library was prepared with unique molecular identifiers. TCRdb used MiXCR to reprocess the PCR reads, holding one entry per CDR3 protein. The repertoire includes some 200,000 distinct CDR3 sequences, roughly 8.3% of them detected once, and roughly 35% sits in the top ten. With 5 bases removed from V and 6 bases from J, the gap between germline ends came to 12 bases. Germline V lookup: CDR1 SGHTA, CDR2 FQGNSA. This CDR3 is built from 13 residues.

This TCR came from a male patient aged 2-15 years who had a stem cell transplant for acute myeloid leukemia, so the T cells may come from the graft donor. The sample in question was PBMCs, mostly from graft donor cells, obtained 360 days after TCRalphabeta/CD19-depleted stem cell transplant. J is TRBJ2-3 and V is TRBV7-2; D is uncertain. DNA for the CDR3: TGTGCCAGCAGCCTACCCTACCCGGATACGCAGTATTTT. Residues: CASSLPYPDTQYF.